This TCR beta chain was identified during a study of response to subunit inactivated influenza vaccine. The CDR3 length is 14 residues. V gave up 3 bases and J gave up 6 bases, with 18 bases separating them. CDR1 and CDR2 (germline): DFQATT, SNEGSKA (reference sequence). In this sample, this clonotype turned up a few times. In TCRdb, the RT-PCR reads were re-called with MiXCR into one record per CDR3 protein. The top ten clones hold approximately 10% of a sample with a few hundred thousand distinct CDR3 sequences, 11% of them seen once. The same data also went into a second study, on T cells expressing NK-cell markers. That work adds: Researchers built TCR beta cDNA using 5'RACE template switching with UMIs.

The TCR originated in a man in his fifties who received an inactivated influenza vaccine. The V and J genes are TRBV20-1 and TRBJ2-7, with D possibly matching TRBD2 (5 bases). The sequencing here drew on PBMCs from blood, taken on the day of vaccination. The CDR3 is CSASGTSRSSEQYF. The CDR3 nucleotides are TGCAGTGCTAGTGGAACTAGTCGCTCTAGCGAGCAGTACTTC.